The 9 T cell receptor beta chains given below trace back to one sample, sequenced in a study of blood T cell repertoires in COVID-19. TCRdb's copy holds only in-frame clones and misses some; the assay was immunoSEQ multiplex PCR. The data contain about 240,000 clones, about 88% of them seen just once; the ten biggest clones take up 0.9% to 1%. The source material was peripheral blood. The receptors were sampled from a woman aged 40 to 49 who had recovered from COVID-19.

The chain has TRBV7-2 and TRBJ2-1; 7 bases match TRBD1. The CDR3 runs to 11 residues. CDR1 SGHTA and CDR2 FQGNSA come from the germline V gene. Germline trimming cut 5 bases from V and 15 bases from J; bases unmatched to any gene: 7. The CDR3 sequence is CASSPGTVAFF. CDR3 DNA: TGTGCCAGCAGCCCCGGGACAGTGGCGTTCTTC.

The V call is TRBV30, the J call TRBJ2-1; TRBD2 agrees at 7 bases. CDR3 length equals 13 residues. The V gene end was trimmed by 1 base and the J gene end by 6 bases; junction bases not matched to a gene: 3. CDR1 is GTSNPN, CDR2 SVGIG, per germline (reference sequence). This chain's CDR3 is CAWSGGRANEQFF. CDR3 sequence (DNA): TGTGCCTGGAGTGGGGGGAGGGCCAATGAGCAGTTCTTC.

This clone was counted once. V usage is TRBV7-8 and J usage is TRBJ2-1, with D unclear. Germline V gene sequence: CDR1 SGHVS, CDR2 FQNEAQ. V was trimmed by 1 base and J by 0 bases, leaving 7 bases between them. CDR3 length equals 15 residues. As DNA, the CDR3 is TGTGCCAGCAGCTTAGTGGCACCCTCCTACAATGAGCAGTTCTTC. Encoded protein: CASSLVAPSYNEQFF.

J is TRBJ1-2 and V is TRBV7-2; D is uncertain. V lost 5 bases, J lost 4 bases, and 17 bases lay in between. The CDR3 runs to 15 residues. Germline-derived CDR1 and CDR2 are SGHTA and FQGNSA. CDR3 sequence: CASSKTSGSPYGYTF. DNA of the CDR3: TGTGCCAGCAGCAAAACTAGCGGCAGCCCCTATGGCTACACCTTC.

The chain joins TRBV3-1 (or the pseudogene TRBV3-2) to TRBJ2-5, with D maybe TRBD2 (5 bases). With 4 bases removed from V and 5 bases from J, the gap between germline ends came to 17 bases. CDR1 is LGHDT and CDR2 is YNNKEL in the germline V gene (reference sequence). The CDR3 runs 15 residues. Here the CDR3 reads CASSRRAGMGETQYF. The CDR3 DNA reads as TGTGCCAGCAGCCGAAGGGCCGGGATGGGGGAGACCCAGTACTTC.

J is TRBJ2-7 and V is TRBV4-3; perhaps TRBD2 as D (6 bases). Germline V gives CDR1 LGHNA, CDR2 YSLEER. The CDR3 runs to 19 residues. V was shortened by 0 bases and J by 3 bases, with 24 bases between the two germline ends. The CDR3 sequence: CASSQEVFGGGPGDYEQYF. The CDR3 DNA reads TGCGCCAGCAGCCAAGAGGTATTTGGGGGAGGCCCCGGGGACTACGAGCAGTACTTC.

The CDR3 nucleotides are TGTGCCAGCACCCCCACTAGCGGGCCCTCCTACGAGCAGTACTTC. Amino acid sequence: CASTPTSGPSYEQYF. The chain recombines TRBV6-5 with TRBJ2-7; 9 bases align to TRBD2. The CDR3 totals 15 residues. The germline V gene has CDR1 MNHEY and CDR2 SVGAGI. V was pared by 7 bases and J by 0 bases, with 7 bases of the junction left unmatched.

CDR3 nucleotides: TGTGCCAGCAGCTTTGGGTACTACGGTGAAAAACTGTTTTTT. It codes for CASSFGYYGEKLFF. The chain uses TRBV11-2 and TRBJ1-4; the D is unclear. The length of the CDR3 is 14 residues. The V end lost 3 bases, the J end lost 7 bases, and 12 bases lay between the germline ends. Germline assignment: CDR1 SGHAT and CDR2 FQNNGV.

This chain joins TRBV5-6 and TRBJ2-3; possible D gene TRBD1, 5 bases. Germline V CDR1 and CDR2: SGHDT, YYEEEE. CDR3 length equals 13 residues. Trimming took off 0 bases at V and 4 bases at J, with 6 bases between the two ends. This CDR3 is CASSLARADTQYF. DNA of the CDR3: TGTGCCAGCAGCTTGGCCAGGGCAGATACGCAGTATTTT.